The 26 T cell receptor beta chains below come from one sample, sequenced in a study of T cells after yellow fever vaccination. MiXCR, applied by TCRdb to the 5' RACE reads, yields one record per CDR3 protein. The sample shows approximately 550,000 distinct CDR3 sequences, about 19% of them seen only once. Here the sequenced sample was PBMCs, taken 15 days after the yellow fever booster vaccination. Source of these receptors: a man younger than 45 who received the YFV17D yellow fever vaccine.

This clonotype was counted only a few times. The chain is built from TRBV15 and TRBJ2-7; D is ambiguous. This CDR3 is 13 amino acids long. Germline V gene data show CDR1 as LNHNV and CDR2 as YYDKDF (reference sequence). V lost 1 base, J lost 5 bases, and 9 bases lay in between. CDR3 nucleotide sequence: TGTGCCACCAGCAGAGGGCTAGGCGACGAGCAGTACTTC. As protein: CATSRGLGDEQYF.

The chain couples TRBV5-1 to TRBJ2-2; the match to TRBD2 covers 9 bases. This CDR3 spans 16 amino acids. Germline CDR1 is SGHRS and CDR2 is YFSETQ. Losses at the gene ends were 4 bases for V and 1 base for J; bases not matched to a gene: 5. The CDR3 coding sequence is TGCGCCAGCAGCGCGACTAGCGGAGTGAACACCGGGGAGCTGTTTTTT. It specifies CASSATSGVNTGELFF.

This clonotype was detected a few times. V is TRBV12-3 or TRBV12-4 and J is TRBJ1-5; D remains unclear. This CDR3 has 15 residues. The V end lost 6 bases, the J end lost 2 bases, and 14 bases lay between the germline ends. The CDR3 here is CASRLELGGNQPQHF. The CDR3 DNA reads as TGTGCCAGCAGACTCGAGCTGGGTGGCAATCAGCCCCAGCATTTT.

This clonotype was counted between two and nine times. The V gene is TRBV11-2, the J gene TRBJ2-2; no definite D call. With 2 bases removed from V and 2 bases from J, the gap between germline ends came to 6 bases. The germline CDR1 and CDR2 sequences are SGHAT and FQNNGV. This CDR3 region has 14 residues. The CDR3 DNA sequence: TGTGCCAGCAGCTTATGGGTCAACACCGGGGAGCTGTTTTTT. Encoded protein: CASSLWVNTGELFF.

This chain joins TRBV7-9 and TRBJ2-3; 8 nucleotides match TRBD2. Unmatched junction bases numbered 13, after V lost 6 bases and J lost 5 bases. CDR1 is SEHNR and CDR2 is FQNEAQ in the germline V gene (reference sequence). CDR3 length equals 16 residues. The chain's CDR3 is CASSPRRLAGIDTQYF. The CDR3, as DNA: TGTGCCAGCAGTCCTCGGAGGCTAGCGGGCATAGATACGCAGTATTTT.

The chain is built from TRBV4-3 and TRBJ2-1; tentative D call: TRBD1 (6 bases). The ends were cut back, 0 bases at V and 3 bases at J, with 15 bases in the middle. Germline V gene data show CDR1 as LGHNA and CDR2 as YSLEER. CDR3 length equals 17 residues. In DNA, the CDR3 is TGCGCCAGCAGCCAAGATATGAGGGCAGGGGTCTACAATGAGCAGTTCTTC. This gives the protein CASSQDMRAGVYNEQFF.

This clonotype was counted a few times. The rearrangement uses TRBV12-3 or TRBV12-4 and TRBJ2-2, with D perhaps TRBD2 (6 bases). The CDR3 has 15 residues. V lost 2 bases and J lost 5, with 12 bases in between. The CDR3 loop reads CASSLSSVGTGELFF. The CDR3 DNA follows: TGTGCCAGCAGTTTATCTAGCGTGGGGACCGGGGAGCTGTTTTTT.

With respect to this clonotype: One junction end disagrees with the germline gene, perhaps due to a read error. The genes are TRBV15 and TRBJ1-2, with 7 nucleotides matching TRBD1. Germline V gene lookup returns CDR1 LNHNV and CDR2 YYDKDF (reference sequence). The CDR3 totals 14 residues. The CDR3 reads CATSRDRVSYGYTF. The CDR3 DNA sequence: TGTGCCACCAGTAGAGACAGGGTGAGCTATGGCTACACCTTC. Together with reference TRBV15 and TRBJ1-2, the CDR3 gives the full variable domain: DAMVIQNPRYQVTQFGKPVTLSCSQTLNHNVMYWYQQKSSQAPKLLFHYYDKDFNNEADTPDNFQSRRPNTSFCFLDIRSPGLGDTAMYLCATSRDRVSYGYTFGSGTRLTVV.

The chain joins TRBV7-8 to TRBJ2-3, with 7 positions matching TRBD2. Germline trimming cut 4 bases from V and 0 bases from J; bases unmatched to any gene: 4. Germline V CDR1 and CDR2: SGHVS, FQNEAQ. This CDR3 spans 15 amino acids. CDR3 nucleotides: TGTGCCAGCAGCTATCTAGCGGCTAGCACAGATACGCAGTATTTT. This gives the protein CASSYLAASTDTQYF.

The chain combines TRBV5-1 with TRBJ2-5, with a possible D match to TRBD2 (5 bases). The CDR3 is made up of 14 amino acids. The germline gives CDR1 SGHRS, CDR2 YFSETQ. The V end lost 0 bases, the J end lost 3 bases, and 9 bases lay between the germline ends. CDR3 nucleotides: TGCGCCAGCAGCTTGGTGGGAGTGGAAGAGACCCAGTACTTC. Its translation is CASSLVGVEETQYF.

The chain links TRBV29-1 to TRBJ2-7, with 7 bases identical to TRBD2. In germline, CDR1 is SQVTM, CDR2 ANQGSEA. This CDR3 has 12 amino acids. The V segment lost 7 bases and the J segment 5 bases; nucleotides outside the gene matches: 8. This CDR3 reads CSALAGTNEQYF. The CDR3 bases are TGCAGCGCCCTAGCCGGGACTAACGAGCAGTACTTC.

This clonotype was picked up a small number of times. Written as DNA, the CDR3 is TGTGCCAGCAGCCGATACCAGGGAGAGGGCGGGGGCAATGAGCAGTTCTTC. Translated, it gives CASSRYQGEGGGNEQFF. V and J are TRBV7-9 and TRBJ2-1; 7 positions match TRBD2. Trimming took 5 bases from V and 6 from J; bases not matched to a gene: 16. Germline assignment: CDR1 SEHNR and CDR2 FQNEAQ (reference sequence). This CDR3 contains 17 residues. The full variable domain, with the rest looked up from reference TRBV7-9 and TRBJ2-1, is DTGVSQNPRHKITKRGQNVTFRCDPISEHNRLYWYRQTLGQGPEFLTYFQNEAQLEKSRLLSDRFSAERPKGSFSTLEIQRTEQGDSAMYLCASSRYQGEGGGNEQFFGPGTRLTVL.

This clonotype was seen more than once but under ten times. The chain employs TRBV28 and TRBJ2-2, with TRBD2 matching 10 bases. The V segment lost 6 bases and the J segment 4 bases; nucleotides outside the gene matches: 11. The CDR3 totals 17 residues. Germline CDR1 and CDR2: MDHEN and SYDVKM. CDR3 coding DNA: TGTGCCAGCAGCGCGGCTAGCGGGAGCTTTGGCACCGGGGAGCTGTTTTTT. As protein: CASSAASGSFGTGELFF.

V gene TRBV20-1 combines with J gene TRBJ2-2, with D unclear. The CDR3 runs to 11 residues. Germline V lookup: CDR1 DFQATT, CDR2 SNEGSKA (reference sequence). The V gene lost 6 bases and the J gene lost 9 bases, with 11 bases spanning the gap. CDR3 in DNA: TGCAGTGCCCAAAGATCTCGGGAGCTGTTTTTT. Translating gives CSAQRSRELFF.

V is TRBV7-2 and J is TRBJ2-3; D perhaps matches TRBD2 (5 bases). The CDR3 spans 16 residues. CDR1 is SGHTA, CDR2 FQGNSA, per germline. V was trimmed by 1 base and J by 2 bases, leaving 13 bases between them. CDR3 region: CASSLGTQRTTDTQYF. In DNA form, the CDR3 reads TGTGCCAGCAGCTTAGGTACCCAGCGGACCACAGATACGCAGTATTTT.

The V call is TRBV5-1, the J call TRBJ2-4; the D gene is possibly TRBD1 (5 bases). Trimming took off 1 base at V and 11 bases at J, with 16 bases between the two ends. Germline CDR1 reads SGHRS; CDR2 reads YFSETQ. The CDR3 sequence is 14 residues long. The CDR3: CASSLMGRDDLQYF. CDR3 sequence (DNA): TGCGCCAGCAGCTTGATGGGCAGGGATGACCTTCAGTACTTC. Using reference TRBV5-1 and TRBJ2-4 for the parts outside the CDR3, the full variable domain is KAGVTQTPRYLIKTRGQQVTLSCSPISGHRSVSWYQQTPGQGLQFLFEYFSETQRNKGNFPGRFSGRQFSNSRSEMNVSTLELGDSALYLCASSLMGRDDLQYFGAGTRLSVL.

This chain joins TRBV5-6 and TRBJ2-5; no clear D. This CDR3 region has 12 residues. CDR1 and CDR2 (germline): SGHDT, YYEEEE. V was pared by 1 base and J by 9 bases, with 10 bases between. Here the CDR3 reads CASSLPAGAQYF. The DNA for the CDR3 is TGTGCCAGCAGCTTGCCTGCTGGGGCCCAGTACTTC.

The rearrangement links TRBV5-8 to TRBJ1-4; D possibly corresponds to TRBD1 (5 bases). V shed 0 bases and J shed 8 bases, with 11 bases lying between them. The CDR3 is 14 residues long. Germline-derived CDR1 and CDR2 are SGHTS and YDEGEE. CDR3 sequence reads: CASSLGGTGEKLFF. In DNA, the CDR3 is TGTGCCAGCAGCTTGGGAGGGACCGGAGAAAAACTGTTTTTT.

The chain is built from TRBV7-2 and TRBJ2-7, with unresolved D. The CDR3 has 12 amino acids. Germline V CDR1 and CDR2: SGHTA, FQGNSA. V lost 5 bases, J lost 5 bases, and 10 bases lay in between. In DNA, the CDR3 is TGTGCCAGCAGCCGTACGGTGAACGAGCAGTACTTC. This gives the protein CASSRTVNEQYF.

The J gene is TRBJ2-3, the V gene TRBV5-6, with no clear D. Germline V CDR1 and CDR2: SGHDT, YYEEEE. This CDR3 is built from 12 residues. V lost 6 bases to trimming and J lost 5 bases, with 10 bases between them. In DNA, the CDR3 is TGTGCCAGCATTATGAATGGAGATACGCAGTATTTT. Protein: CASIMNGDTQYF.

This clonotype has more than one count but fewer than ten. The chain recombines TRBV28 with TRBJ2-7; D may be TRBD2 (7 bases). The CDR3 is made up of 17 amino acids. Germline loops: CDR1 MDHEN, CDR2 SYDVKM. Trimming took off 8 bases at V and 3 bases at J, with 26 bases between the two ends. The CDR3 is CASSLGVYTGRDYEQYF. CDR3 DNA: TGTGCCAGCTCTTTGGGGGTCTATACAGGGAGGGACTACGAGCAGTACTTC.

In its sample, this clonotype was seen a few times. The chain carries TRBV6-1 and TRBJ2-3; no reliable D call. CDR3 length equals 13 residues. Germline CDR1 and CDR2: MNHNS and SASEGT. The V and J ends lost 8 bases and 1 base respectively, with 10 bases between them. DNA for the CDR3: TGTGCCAGCGGTATCCAGCGCACAGATACGCAGTATTTT. Translated: CASGIQRTDTQYF.

The chain links TRBV4-3 to TRBJ2-1; 8 bases line up with TRBD1. This CDR3 has 15 residues. The germline CDR1 and CDR2 sequences are LGHNA and YSLEER. With V trimmed by 4 bases and J by 7 bases, 9 bases remained unmatched. CDR3 loop: CASSLEPTGENEQFF. CDR3 in DNA: TGCGCCAGCAGCCTGGAACCGACAGGGGAGAATGAGCAGTTCTTC.

The rearrangement uses TRBV12-3 or TRBV12-4 and TRBJ2-5, with D possibly matching TRBD1 (6 bases). CDR3 size: 16 residues. V lost 5 bases and J lost 5, with 21 bases in between. CDR3 residues: CASSLGFGTTGETQYF. The CDR3 region has the DNA TGTGCCAGCAGTCTGGGCTTCGGGACCACAGGGGAGACCCAGTACTTC.

V usage is TRBV3-1 and J usage is TRBJ1-5; 10 bases are a match to TRBD1. Unmatched junction bases numbered 6, after V lost 1 base and J lost 6 bases. CDR1 is LGHDT, CDR2 YNNKEL, per germline (reference sequence). This CDR3 spans 16 amino acids. The CDR3 loop is CASSQGGGTGAQPQHF. For the CDR3, the DNA is TGTGCCAGCAGCCAAGGAGGAGGGACAGGGGCTCAGCCCCAGCATTTT.

This clonotype was seen a handful of times. J is TRBJ2-1 and V is TRBV7-2, with a weak D call TRBD2 (6 bases). V lost 1 base to trimming and J lost 9 bases, with 10 bases between them. CDR1 SGHTA and CDR2 FQGNSA come from the germline V gene. The CDR3 totals 13 residues. The CDR3 DNA is TGTGCCAGCAGCTTAGGGATCGGGAGTGAGCAGTTCTTC. Amino acids: CASSLGIGSEQFF.